Following are 23 T cell receptor beta chains from one sample sequenced in a study of CD8 T cells in Susac syndrome. RNA totalling roughly 0.5 to 1 ug underwent reverse transcription with random hexamers. A single record per CDR3 protein comes from TCRdb applying MiXCR to the immunoSEQ multiplex PCR reads. The data contain fewer than 250,000 distinct CDR3 sequences, 90% to 95% of them seen just once; the ten biggest clones take up approximately 0.098%. Sequencing used CD4+ T cells from PBMCs. These receptors all come from a human donor in good health.

The V call is TRBV14, the J call TRBJ2-5; unclear D gene. Trimming cost V 4 bases and J 5 bases, with 14 bases left between them. The germline gives CDR1 SGHDN, CDR2 FVKESK. This CDR3 spans 14 amino acids. CDR3 nucleotides: TGTGCCAGCAGCCCAGATCCGACCGCCGAGACCCAGTACTTC. Translation: CASSPDPTAETQYF.

The chain uses TRBV20-1 and TRBJ1-5, with D possibly TRBD1 on 6 matching bases. This CDR3 has 14 residues. V was cut by 4 bases and J by 6 bases, with 16 bases left in between. From germline, CDR1 is DFQATT and CDR2 SNEGSKA (reference sequence). The CDR3 spells CSATSGGRVQPQHF. The CDR3 coding sequence is TGCAGTGCTACCTCTGGGGGCCGGGTTCAGCCCCAGCATTTT.

The CDR3 spells CASASVGTDTQYF. The DNA of the CDR3 is TGTGCCTCCGCCTCGGTGGGTACAGATACGCAGTATTTT. The V call is TRBV9, the J call TRBJ2-3, with D hard to call. This CDR3 has 13 residues. The V end was cut by 10 bases, the J end by 3 bases, with 15 bases between. The germline gives CDR1 SGDLS, CDR2 YYNGEE.

The genes are TRBV7-2 and TRBJ1-5; no definite D call. The CDR3 runs 15 residues. V was pared by 5 bases and J by 0 bases, with 11 bases between. CDR1 and CDR2 (germline): SGHTA, FQGNSA. This CDR3 is CASSALLNSNQPQHF. In nucleotides, the CDR3 is TGTGCCAGCAGCGCACTCCTTAATAGCAATCAGCCCCAGCATTTT.

The rearrangement joins TRBV5-6 to TRBJ1-1; the D gene is possibly TRBD1 (6 bases). V was shortened by 3 bases and J by 6 bases, with 12 bases between the two germline ends. CDR3 size: 13 residues. From germline, CDR1 is SGHDT and CDR2 YYEEEE. The CDR3 sequence is CASSWDIGPEAFF. The CDR3 bases are TGTGCCAGCAGCTGGGACATTGGCCCTGAAGCTTTCTTT.

This clonotype was observed once. The chain recombines TRBV20-1 with TRBJ1-1; no clear D gene. CDR3 length equals 11 residues. V lost 6 bases, J lost 3 bases, and 8 bases lay in between. From germline, CDR1 is DFQATT and CDR2 SNEGSKA (reference sequence). The CDR3 DNA reads as TGCAGTGCCCAGGATCACACTGAAGCTTTCTTT. Translating gives CSAQDHTEAFF.

V gene TRBV28 combines with J gene TRBJ1-2, with 8 bases fitting TRBD1. The CDR3 runs to 16 residues. CDR1 and CDR2 (germline): MDHEN, SYDVKM. With V trimmed by 3 bases and J by 4 bases, 10 bases remained unmatched. CDR3 region: CASSFFFRGPGYGYTF. The CDR3 coding sequence is TGTGCCAGCAGTTTCTTTTTCAGGGGGCCTGGCTATGGCTACACCTTC.

The CDR3 DNA follows: TGCGCCAGCAGCTTGGGGGACAGGCGCCTTGGCTACACCTTC. It translates to CASSLGDRRLGYTF. The rearrangement uses TRBV5-1 and TRBJ1-2, with 8 bases aligning to TRBD1. V lost 0 bases and J lost 7; bases outside the gene matches: 5. The germline CDR1 and CDR2 sequences are SGHRS and YFSETQ. CDR3 length: 14 residues. The complete variable domain, with remaining parts taken from reference TRBV5-1 and TRBJ1-2, reads KAGVTQTPRYLIKTRGQQVTLSCSPISGHRSVSWYQQTPGQGLQFLFEYFSETQRNKGNFPGRFSGRQFSNSRSEMNVSTLELGDSALYLCASSLGDRRLGYTFGSGTRLTVV.

The J gene is TRBJ1-2, the V gene TRBV24-1; 7 nucleotides match TRBD1. The CDR3 sequence is 14 residues long. Germline V gene sequence: CDR1 KGHDR, CDR2 SFDVKD. The ends lost 4 bases at V and 5 bases at J; junction bases unmatched: 6. The CDR3 DNA reads as TGTGCCACCAGTGACCCCGGGACAGCTTATGGCTACACCTTC. It specifies CATSDPGTAYGYTF.

The V gene is TRBV19, the J gene TRBJ2-1; D is undetermined. Trimming took 6 bases from V and 10 from J, leaving 10 bases between them. Germline V CDR1 and CDR2: LNHDA, SQIVND (reference sequence). The CDR3 consists of 11 residues. CDR3 in DNA: TGTGCCAGTAGGAACCGAGACGAGCAGTTCTTC. Its protein product is CASRNRDEQFF.

This chain joins TRBV12-3 or TRBV12-4 and TRBJ2-5; 9 bases align to TRBD1. Germline trimming cut 3 bases from V and 4 bases from J; bases unmatched to any gene: 9. There are 16 residues in the CDR3. Here the CDR3 reads CASSLNRGRLGETQYF. CDR3 in DNA: TGTGCCAGCAGTTTGAACAGGGGGCGTCTGGGAGAGACCCAGTACTTC.

The chain employs TRBV11-2 and TRBJ2-5, with TRBD1 identical over 7 bases. The ends lost 4 bases at V and 5 bases at J; junction bases unmatched: 10. This CDR3 contains 15 residues. The V gene's germline CDR1 is SGHAT and CDR2 FQNNGV. The CDR3 DNA reads TGTGCCAGCAGCTCCTTCCGAGAGGGGGCGGAGACCCAGTACTTC. This codes for CASSSFREGAETQYF. Based on the CDR3 plus reference TRBV11-2 and TRBJ2-5, the full variable domain is EAGVAQSPRYKIIEKRQSVAFWCNPISGHATLYWYQQILGQGPKLLIQFQNNGVVDDSQLPKDRFSAERLKGVDSTLKIQPAKLEDSAVYLCASSSFREGAETQYFGPGTRLLVL.

This chain joins TRBV28 and TRBJ1-1, with D perhaps TRBD1 (6 bases). The V end was cut by 10 bases, the J end by 0 bases, with 9 bases between. CDR3 length: 12 residues. The V gene's germline CDR1 is MDHEN and CDR2 SYDVKM. The CDR3: CAIQGMNTEAFF. CDR3 bases: TGTGCCATCCAGGGGATGAACACTGAAGCTTTCTTT.

V usage is TRBV2 and J usage is TRBJ2-1, with D perhaps TRBD1 (6 bases). Germline CDR1 is SNHLY and CDR2 is FYNNEI. V was pared by 2 bases and J by 6 bases, with 14 bases between. CDR3 length: 15 residues. CDR3: CASSENGGHGNEQFF. In DNA form, the CDR3 reads TGTGCCAGCAGTGAAAATGGGGGCCATGGCAATGAGCAGTTCTTC.

This chain connects TRBV18 to TRBJ2-2, with 7 bases lining up with TRBD1. The CDR3 spans 16 residues. V gave up 6 bases and J gave up 0 bases; unmatched junction bases: 7. Germline V gives CDR1 KGHSH, CDR2 LQKENI. CDR3 region: CASSLRGTTNTGELFF. Written as DNA, the CDR3 is TGTGCCAGCTCTCTCAGGGGGACAACGAACACCGGGGAGCTGTTTTTT.

The rearrangement links TRBV5-1 to TRBJ2-5, with 8 bases lining up with TRBD1. Germline values: CDR1 SGHRS, CDR2 YFSETQ. The CDR3 spans 14 residues. V lost 4 bases and J lost 5; bases outside the gene matches: 7. The DNA for the CDR3 is TGCGCCAGCAGCCCGGACAGGGTACGCGAGACCCAGTACTTC. Protein: CASSPDRVRETQYF.

The rearrangement links TRBV4-2 to TRBJ2-3; D unclear. CDR1 is LGHNA, CDR2 YNFKEQ, per germline. The CDR3 extends over 16 amino acids. Trimming removed 4 bases from V and 6 bases from J, with 20 bases in between. The CDR3 reads CASSLQQTTIGDTQYF. In nucleotides, the CDR3 is TGTGCCAGCAGCCTCCAACAGACAACTATAGGGGATACGCAGTATTTT.

The chain links TRBV7-9 to TRBJ1-1; D is possibly TRBD1 (6 bases). The V gene's germline CDR1 is SEHNR and CDR2 FQNEAQ (reference sequence). The length of the CDR3 is 16 residues. Trimming pared 1 base from V and 3 bases from J, leaving 15 bases between. The CDR3 reads CASSLGGGASDTEAFF. The CDR3 region has the DNA TGTGCCAGCAGCTTAGGGGGGGGCGCTTCCGACACTGAAGCTTTCTTT.

The genes are TRBV4-1 and TRBJ2-7; D remains unclear. The CDR3 loop spans 11 amino acids. Germline CDR1 and CDR2: MGHRA and YSYEKL. Trimming shortened V by 4 bases and J by 4 bases, and 5 bases separated the two germline ends. CDR3 loop: CASSRGYEQYF. The CDR3 bases are TGCGCCAGCAGCCGGGGATACGAGCAGTACTTC.

The CDR3 bases are TGTGCCAGCAGCCCAGGGGACAGGAGCTTCGGTGGCTACACCTTC. Its protein product is CASSPGDRSFGGYTF. The chain couples TRBV5-6 to TRBJ1-2, with 8 bases aligning to TRBD1. Per the germline V gene, CDR1 is SGHDT and CDR2 is YYEEEE. V lost 4 bases, J lost 7 bases, and 12 bases stayed unmatched. The CDR3 is 15 residues long.

V usage is TRBV7-9 and J usage is TRBJ2-1, with D unclear. CDR1 is SEHNR and CDR2 is FQNEAQ in the germline V gene (reference sequence). The V and J ends lost 2 bases and 10 bases respectively, with 9 bases between them. The CDR3 extends over 12 amino acids. The CDR3 here is CASSLNLAEQFF. CDR3 nucleotides: TGTGCCAGCAGCTTAAATCTGGCCGAGCAGTTCTTC. The whole variable domain, remainder taken from reference TRBV7-9 and TRBJ2-1, is DTGVSQNPRHKITKRGQNVTFRCDPISEHNRLYWYRQTLGQGPEFLTYFQNEAQLEKSRLLSDRFSAERPKGSFSTLEIQRTEQGDSAMYLCASSLNLAEQFFGPGTRLTVL.

CDR3: CASSVDGDTGELFF. In nucleotides, the CDR3 is TGTGCCAGCAGCGTAGATGGGGACACCGGGGAGCTGTTTTTT. This rearrangement joins TRBV9 to TRBJ2-2; D remains ambiguous. In germline, CDR1 is SGDLS, CDR2 YYNGEE. V lost 0 bases to trimming and J lost 3 bases, with 6 bases between them. This CDR3 comprises 14 residues.

The chain couples TRBV7-9 to TRBJ1-2; 12 nucleotides agree with TRBD1. Trimming took 3 bases from V and 5 from J; bases not matched to a gene: 10. Germline lookup yields CDR1 SEHNR and CDR2 FQNEAQ (reference sequence). This CDR3 has 17 residues. This CDR3 is CASSFAGTGGVRYGYTF. CDR3 bases: TGTGCCAGCAGCTTTGCCGGGACAGGGGGCGTGAGATATGGCTACACCTTC.